This T cell receptor beta chain was obtained from a study of T cell responses to AZD1222 COVID-19 vaccine. Points from the study as a whole: The donor cohort was predominantly white British with a female majority, and clonal diversity may have been underestimated.

The V gene's germline CDR1 is SGHNT and CDR2 YENEEA. The V gene end was trimmed by 4 bases and the J gene end by 6 bases; junction bases not matched to a gene: 7. The CDR3 is made up of 15 amino acids. In regard to this clone: Its antigen is not known.

Measured with immunoSEQ multiplex PCR; TCRdb has only the in-frame clones, and not every one. The table records tens of thousands of clones, 65% to 90% of them present only once. This chain connects TRBV11-3 to TRBJ2-1, with 9 bases fitting TRBD2. Sequenced material: peripheral blood, taken on day 0 of AZD1222 vaccination. The clonotype comes from an adult in good health. The CDR3 spells CASSSLGGGGNEQFF. CDR3 in DNA: TGTGCCAGCAGCTCCCTCGGCGGGGGGGGCAATGAGCAGTTCTTC.